What follows are 26 T cell receptor beta chains derived from one specimen sequenced in a study of shared clonotypes between healthy human individuals. Data came from immunoSEQ multiplex PCR; TCRdb stores just in-frame clones and leaves some out. This table has about 2.4 million clones, 80% to 95% appearing once. The sequenced sample consisted of naive CD4+ T cells from PBMCs. The subset: CD45RA+ positively selected. These TCRs come from a man aged 18 to 30 in good health. Some clones in this sample may be carry-over from other donors' samples.

This clone has just a few counts. The chain has TRBV25-1 and TRBJ1-1; unclear D gene. Trimming took off 0 bases at V and 9 bases at J, with 11 bases between the two ends. The germline V gene has CDR1 MGHDK and CDR2 SYGVNS. The CDR3 sequence is 13 residues long. For the CDR3, the DNA is TGTGCCAGCAGTGAATACCCGGGGAGGAAAGCTTTCTTT. This encodes CASSEYPGRKAFF.

A note on this clone: Distinct nucleotide sequences in the sample also encode this CDR3. J is TRBJ1-5 and V is TRBV18; 8 bases fit TRBD1. Germline CDR1 KGHSH, CDR2 LQKENI. The V gene end was trimmed by 1 base and the J gene end by 2 bases; junction bases not matched to a gene: 1. The CDR3 loop spans 15 amino acids. In DNA, the CDR3 is TGTGCCAGCTCACCACTGGGACAGGGCAATCAGCCCCAGCATTTT. Encoded protein: CASSPLGQGNQPQHF.

The rearrangement links TRBV25-1 to TRBJ1-2, with no clear D. The CDR3 loop spans 13 amino acids. Per the germline V gene, CDR1 is MGHDK and CDR2 is SYGVNS. Trimming stripped 10 bases from V and 2 bases from J, with 14 bases between. CDR3: CATSGVINYGYTF. Written as DNA, the CDR3 is TGTGCCACCTCTGGAGTCATAAACTATGGCTACACCTTC.

The chain has TRBV27 and TRBJ1-1; D not certain. This CDR3 comprises 13 residues. Germline loops: CDR1 MNHEY, CDR2 SMNVEV (reference sequence). V was pared by 3 bases and J by 6 bases, with 11 bases between. The CDR3 bases are TGTGCCAGCAGTTTCCCGGGTGGGGCTGAAGCTTTCTTT. This gives the protein CASSFPGGAEAFF.

The V gene is TRBV6-6, the J gene TRBJ2-7; D might be TRBD1 (6 bases). V was cut by 2 bases and J by 4 bases, with 12 bases left in between. Per germline, CDR1 MNHNY and CDR2 SVGAGI (reference sequence). The CDR3 consists of 14 residues. Here the CDR3 DNA reads TGTGCCAGCAGTTACGGAACACAGGGTTACGAGCAGTACTTC. Encoded protein: CASSYGTQGYEQYF.

The chain combines TRBV5-1 with TRBJ2-7, with D perhaps TRBD1 or TRBD2 (6 bases each). CDR3 size: 12 residues. The V and J ends lost 3 bases and 6 bases respectively, with 10 bases between them. Looked up from germline, CDR1 is SGHRS and CDR2 is YFSETQ. For the CDR3, the DNA is TGCGCCAGCAGCTGGGGGGCGGGCGAGCAGTACTTC. This gives the protein CASSWGAGEQYF.

CDR3 sequence reads: CASTPGANTEAFF. CDR3 sequence (DNA): TGTGCCAGTACCCCCGGGGCAAACACTGAAGCTTTCTTT. The chain joins TRBV19 to TRBJ1-1, with D perhaps matching TRBD1 (5 bases). Trimming took off 7 bases at V and 2 bases at J, with 11 bases between the two ends. The germline V gene has CDR1 LNHDA and CDR2 SQIVND (reference sequence). There are 13 residues in the CDR3. The whole variable domain, filled in from reference TRBV19 and TRBJ1-1, reads DGGITQSPKYLFRKEGQNVTLSCEQNLNHDAMYWYRQDPGQGLRLIYYSQIVNDFQKGDIAEGYSVSREKKESFPLTVTSAQKNPTAFYLCASTPGANTEAFFGQGTRLTVV.

V gene TRBV4-3 combines with J gene TRBJ2-2; TRBD2 matches 11 bases. The CDR3 covers 16 residues. CDR1 is LGHNA, CDR2 YSLEER, per germline. Trimming removed 0 bases from V and 7 bases from J; junction bases left unmatched: 4. The CDR3 here is CASSQDSGRARGELFF. In DNA, the CDR3 is TGCGCCAGCAGCCAAGATAGCGGGAGGGCCCGCGGGGAGCTGTTTTTT.

This chain joins TRBV18 and TRBJ1-1, with D unclear. This CDR3 region has 13 residues. Germline V lookup: CDR1 KGHSH, CDR2 LQKENI. With 5 bases removed from V and 2 bases from J, the gap between germline ends came to 9 bases. CDR3 amino acids: CASSFRINTEAFF. CDR3 DNA sequence: TGTGCCAGCTCATTTAGGATTAACACTGAAGCTTTCTTT.

The V call is TRBV10-2, the J call TRBJ1-1; possible D gene TRBD1, 5 bases. The CDR3 contains 15 residues. The V end was cut by 1 base, the J end by 0 bases, with 9 bases between. The germline V gene encodes CDR1 WSHSY and CDR2 SAAADI. The CDR3 region is CASSEFPGMNTEAFF. CDR3 sequence (DNA): TGCGCCAGCAGTGAGTTTCCAGGGATGAACACTGAAGCTTTCTTT.

The chain is built from TRBV29-1 and TRBJ2-3; D not resolved. Per the germline V gene, CDR1 is SQVTM and CDR2 is ANQGSEA. The ends were cut back, 6 bases at V and 5 bases at J, with 6 bases in the middle. The CDR3 has 10 amino acids. The CDR3 sequence is CSVRRDTQYF. CDR3 in DNA: TGCAGCGTACGCCGAGATACGCAGTATTTT.

CDR3 bases: TGTGCCATCAGGCAGGGGAACTATGGCTACACCTTC. Encoded protein: CAIRQGNYGYTF. This chain links TRBV10-3 with TRBJ1-2; D is possibly TRBD1 (6 bases). The CDR3 is 12 residues long. With 6 bases removed from V and 2 bases from J, the gap between germline ends came to 7 bases. Germline V gene sequence: CDR1 ENHRY, CDR2 SYGVKD.

V gene TRBV29-1 combines with J gene TRBJ2-5, with D possibly TRBD2 on 6 matching bases. CDR1 and CDR2 (germline): SQVTM, ANQGSEA. Trimming pared 3 bases from V and 5 bases from J, leaving 10 bases between. The CDR3 has 12 amino acids. The CDR3 region is CSVEGGTETQYF. CDR3 bases: TGCAGCGTTGAGGGCGGGACGGAGACCCAGTACTTC.

V is TRBV5-1 and J is TRBJ2-2; 10 positions agree with TRBD1. The CDR3 covers 15 residues. In germline, CDR1 is SGHRS, CDR2 YFSETQ. After removal of 6 bases from V and 3 bases from J, the junction contained 5 bases not matched to a gene. CDR3 sequence: CASTSGTGDTGELFF. In DNA form, the CDR3 reads TGCGCCAGCACCTCCGGGACAGGGGACACCGGGGAGCTGTTTTTT.

The gene calls are TRBV11-2 and TRBJ2-1; TRBD2 matches 13 bases. Germline V lookup: CDR1 SGHAT, CDR2 FQNNGV. The ends lost 5 bases at V and 0 bases at J; junction bases unmatched: 10. This CDR3 has 19 residues. CDR3 bases: TGTGCCAGCAGCCCATTAAAACTAGCGGGGGGGAGCTCCTACAATGAGCAGTTCTTC. As protein: CASSPLKLAGGSSYNEQFF.

The chain uses TRBV18 and TRBJ2-1; D ambiguous. Trimming shortened V by 1 base and J by 3 bases, and 4 bases separated the two germline ends. Germline lookup yields CDR1 KGHSH and CDR2 LQKENI. This CDR3 has 13 residues. The CDR3 sequence is CASSPLIYNEQFF. As DNA, the CDR3 is TGTGCCAGCTCACCACTTATCTACAATGAGCAGTTCTTC. Looking up the rest from reference TRBV18 and TRBJ2-1 gives the full variable domain: NAGVMQNPRHLVRRRGQEARLRCSPMKGHSHVYWYRQLPEEGLKFMVYLQKENIIDESGMPKERFSAEFPKEGPSILRIQQVVRGDSAAYFCASSPLIYNEQFFGPGTRLTVL.

This clone appeared a single time. This sequence joins TRBV9 and TRBJ1-2; D not certain. The germline CDR1 and CDR2 sequences are SGDLS and YYNGEE. Trimming stripped 0 bases from V and 6 bases from J, with 9 bases between. The length of the CDR3 is 13 residues. CDR3 nucleotide sequence: TGTGCCAGCAGCGTAGTAGTTGGGAATGGCTACACCTTC. Translation: CASSVVVGNGYTF. Based on the CDR3 plus reference TRBV9 and TRBJ1-2, the full variable domain is DSGVTQTPKHLITATGQRVTLRCSPRSGDLSVYWYQQSLDQGLQFLIQYYNGEERAKGNILERFSAQQFPDLHSELNLSSLELGDSALYFCASSVVVGNGYTFGSGTRLTVV.

The genes are TRBV2 and TRBJ1-2; D possibly corresponds to TRBD1 (5 bases). CDR1 is SNHLY, CDR2 FYNNEI, per germline. Between the trimmed V and J ends, which lost 8 bases and 6 bases, there was a span of 13 bases. The CDR3 sequence is 12 residues long. The CDR3 DNA reads as TGTGCCAGCGTTCGGGGGGGAAATGGCTACACCTTC. Residues: CASVRGGNGYTF. The entire variable domain, with the rest obtained from reference TRBV2 and TRBJ1-2, is as follows: EPEVTQTPSHQVTQMGQEVILRCVPISNHLYFYWYRQILGQKVEFLVSFYNNEISEKSEIFDDQFSVERPDGSNFTLKIRSTKLEDSAMYFCASVRGGNGYTFGSGTRLTVV.

The V gene is TRBV14, the J gene TRBJ1-5; 7 positions match TRBD1. CDR1 SGHDN and CDR2 FVKESK come from the germline V gene. There are 14 residues in the CDR3. The V and J ends lost 6 bases and 9 bases, in that order; junction bases with no gene match: 11. CDR3: CASRQRRGRRPQHF. As DNA, the CDR3 is TGTGCCAGCAGACAACGCAGGGGGAGGAGGCCCCAGCATTTT. Full variable domain (outside the CDR3, taken from reference TRBV14 and TRBJ1-5): EAGVTQFPSHSVIEKGQTVTLRCDPISGHDNLYWYRRVMGKEIKFLLHFVKESKQDESGMPNNRFLAERTGGTYSTLKVQPAELEDSGVYFCASRQRRGRRPQHFGDGTRLSIL.

The rearrangement links TRBV11-2 to TRBJ2-5, with TRBD1 matching over 9 bases. The J call may be in error: the DNA end matches TRBJ2-7 better. This CDR3 has 13 amino acids. Germline-derived CDR1 and CDR2 are SGHAT and FQNNGV. The CDR3 loop reads CASSRDRVHEQYF. In DNA, the CDR3 is TGTGCCAGCAGCCGGGACAGGGTCCACGAGCAGTACTTC.

The CDR3 protein is CASSTQKKGYGYTF. The CDR3 bases are TGTGCCAGCAGCACACAGAAAAAAGGCTATGGCTACACCTTC. V gene TRBV5-4 combines with J gene TRBJ1-2, with D unresolved. V lost 4 bases and J lost 4, with 14 bases in between. Germline assignment: CDR1 SGHNT and CDR2 YYREEE (reference sequence). The CDR3 is made up of 14 amino acids.

V usage is TRBV7-9 and J usage is TRBJ2-1; 9 bases fit TRBD2. Looked up from germline, CDR1 is SEHNR and CDR2 is FQNEAQ (reference sequence). The CDR3 has 15 residues. V was clipped by 5 bases and J by 4 bases; unmatched bases: 6. CDR3 sequence: CASSGTGLAYNEQFF. DNA for the CDR3: TGTGCCAGCAGCGGAACGGGACTAGCTTACAATGAGCAGTTCTTC.

This chain links TRBV7-7 with TRBJ2-7; D is possibly TRBD2 (5 bases). This CDR3 is 17 amino acids long. The V gene's germline CDR1 is SSHAT and CDR2 FNYEAQ (reference sequence). V lost 5 bases to trimming and J lost 4 bases, with 24 bases between them. The CDR3 loop is CASSPPPRPAGLYEQYF. DNA for the CDR3: TGTGCCAGCAGCCCTCCCCCCAGGCCCGCGGGCTTGTACGAGCAGTACTTC.

The rearrangement links TRBV2 to TRBJ2-1; D is undetermined. Trimming took off 2 bases at V and 0 bases at J, with 23 bases between the two ends. The CDR3 spans 20 residues. The germline V gene has CDR1 SNHLY and CDR2 FYNNEI. CDR3 sequence reads: CASSESALGLSSSSYNEQFF. The CDR3 bases are TGTGCCAGCAGTGAATCGGCGCTGGGTCTATCGTCATCCTCCTACAATGAGCAGTTCTTC.

The V call is TRBV11-2, the J call TRBJ1-1; TRBD1 matches 7 bases. This CDR3 is built from 16 residues. Germline lookup yields CDR1 SGHAT and CDR2 FQNNGV. V lost 4 bases, J lost 1 base, and 9 bases stayed unmatched. CDR3 protein: CASSSFRGQANTEAFF. Written as DNA, the CDR3 is TGTGCCAGCAGCTCGTTTCGTGGACAGGCGAACACTGAAGCTTTCTTT. The full variable domain, with the rest looked up from reference TRBV11-2 and TRBJ1-1, is EAGVAQSPRYKIIEKRQSVAFWCNPISGHATLYWYQQILGQGPKLLIQFQNNGVVDDSQLPKDRFSAERLKGVDSTLKIQPAKLEDSAVYLCASSSFRGQANTEAFFGQGTRLTVV.

The V call is TRBV27, the J call TRBJ1-6; D is possibly TRBD1 (5 bases). This CDR3 comprises 19 residues. The germline V and J ends were trimmed by 5 bases and 0 bases, with 20 bases remaining between them. Germline V lookup: CDR1 MNHEY, CDR2 SMNVEV (reference sequence). CDR3 sequence reads: CASSPNPRDASSYNSPLHF. The CDR3, as DNA: TGTGCCAGCAGTCCAAATCCGCGGGACGCCAGCTCCTATAATTCACCCCTCCACTTT.